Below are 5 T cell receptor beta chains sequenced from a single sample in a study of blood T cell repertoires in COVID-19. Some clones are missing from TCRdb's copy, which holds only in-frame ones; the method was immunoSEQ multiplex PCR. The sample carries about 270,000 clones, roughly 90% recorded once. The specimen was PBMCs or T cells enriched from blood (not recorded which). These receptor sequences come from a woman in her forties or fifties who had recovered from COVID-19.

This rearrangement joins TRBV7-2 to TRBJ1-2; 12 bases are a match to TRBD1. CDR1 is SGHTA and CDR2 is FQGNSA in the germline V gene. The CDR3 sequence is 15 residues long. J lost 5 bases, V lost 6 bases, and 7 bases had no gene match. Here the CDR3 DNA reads TGTGCCAGCAGTCAGGGACAGGGGGCGCCTTATGGCTACACCTTC. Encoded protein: CASSQGQGAPYGYTF.

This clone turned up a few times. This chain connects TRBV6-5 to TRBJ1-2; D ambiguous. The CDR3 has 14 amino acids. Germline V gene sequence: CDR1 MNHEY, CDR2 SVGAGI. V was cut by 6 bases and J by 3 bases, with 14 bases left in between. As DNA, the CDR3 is TGTGCCAGCAGAAATCACCCAGAGGACTATGGCTACACCTTC. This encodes CASRNHPEDYGYTF.

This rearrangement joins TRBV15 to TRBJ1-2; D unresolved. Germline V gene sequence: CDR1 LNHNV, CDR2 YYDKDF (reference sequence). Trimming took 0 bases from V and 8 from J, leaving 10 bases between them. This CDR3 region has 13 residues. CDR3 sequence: CATSRESSIGYTF. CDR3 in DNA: TGTGCCACCAGCAGAGAGTCGAGTATCGGCTACACCTTC.

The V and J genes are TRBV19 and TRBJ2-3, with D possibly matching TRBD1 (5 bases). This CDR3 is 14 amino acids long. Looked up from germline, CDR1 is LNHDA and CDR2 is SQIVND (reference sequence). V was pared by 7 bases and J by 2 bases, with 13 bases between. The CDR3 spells CASKDSRSTDTQYF. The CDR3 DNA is TGTGCCAGTAAAGACAGTCGGTCCACAGATACGCAGTATTTT.

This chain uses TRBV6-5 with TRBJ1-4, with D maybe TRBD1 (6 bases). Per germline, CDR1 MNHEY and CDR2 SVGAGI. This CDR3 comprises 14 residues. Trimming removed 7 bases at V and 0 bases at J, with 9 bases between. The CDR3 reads CASKRTATNEKLFF. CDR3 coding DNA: TGTGCCAGCAAACGGACAGCAACTAATGAAAAACTGTTTTTT.